The 13 T cell receptor beta chains presented below share a single source sample, sequenced in a study of blood T cell repertoires in COVID-19. Data came from immunoSEQ multiplex PCR; TCRdb stores just in-frame clones and leaves some out. The profile shows around 100,000 clones, 85% of them singletons. The sequenced material came from peripheral blood. The receptors shown here come from a man aged 45-60 years with active or convalescent COVID-19.

This chain's CDR3 is CASSIFGGRDTEAFF. DNA for the CDR3: TGTGCCAGTAGTATTTTCGGGGGGCGGGACACTGAAGCTTTCTTT. The rearrangement uses TRBV19 and TRBJ1-1; a possible D gene is TRBD1 (6 bases). The CDR3 runs to 15 residues. Germline CDR1 reads LNHDA; CDR2 reads SQIVND (reference sequence). The V and J ends lost 3 bases and 3 bases respectively, with 14 bases between them.

The genes are TRBV20-1 and TRBJ2-7; 7 nucleotides align to TRBD2. Germline CDR1 DFQATT, CDR2 SNEGSKA (reference sequence). The V gene end was trimmed by 7 bases and the J gene end by 4 bases; junction bases not matched to a gene: 4. The CDR3 totals 11 residues. Here the CDR3 DNA reads TGCAGTGTCGGCGGGAGTTACGAGCAGTACTTC. Amino acids: CSVGGSYEQYF.

This clone was picked up a small number of times. The CDR3 bases are TGTGCCAGCAGCTTGGGCTCACAGGGGCCCTCACCCCTCCACTTT. Translated: CASSLGSQGPSPLHF. The chain employs TRBV5-4 and TRBJ1-6; 7 nucleotides match TRBD1. Losses at the gene ends were 0 bases for V and 10 bases for J; bases not matched to a gene: 7. The CDR3 is 15 amino acids. Germline assignment: CDR1 SGHNT and CDR2 YYREEE (reference sequence).

The chain has TRBV3-1 (or the pseudogene TRBV3-2) and TRBJ2-7; D call uncertain. Trimming removed 4 bases from V and 3 bases from J, with 7 bases in between. Germline V lookup: CDR1 LGHDT, CDR2 YNNKEL (reference sequence). CDR3 length: 12 amino acids. The CDR3 spells CASSPPGYEQYF. In DNA form, the CDR3 reads TGTGCCAGCAGCCCCCCGGGCTACGAGCAGTACTTC.

The CDR3 DNA reads TGTGCCAGCAGCGCGACTAGCGGGAGCTACGAGCAGTACTTC. This codes for CASSATSGSYEQYF. V and J are TRBV7-2 and TRBJ2-7; 12 nucleotides align to TRBD2. CDR1 and CDR2 from the germline V gene are SGHTA and FQGNSA. The CDR3 spans 14 residues. With 5 bases clipped from V and 3 bases from J, the junction kept 2 bases outside the gene matches.

This clone is a singleton in its sample. J is TRBJ2-7 and V is TRBV5-1; 9 nucleotides agree with TRBD1. This CDR3 contains 15 residues. Germline V gene sequence: CDR1 SGHRS, CDR2 YFSETQ. J was trimmed by 2 bases and V by 4 bases; bases with no gene match: 7. The CDR3 coding sequence is TGCGCCAGCAGCATAGGGGACAGGGTGGCCTACGAGCAGTACTTC. This encodes CASSIGDRVAYEQYF.

The rearrangement uses TRBV11-2 and TRBJ1-3; no reliable D call. Trimming cost V 6 bases and J 3 bases, with 9 bases left between them. In germline, CDR1 is SGHAT, CDR2 FQNNGV. CDR3 length: 13 residues. CDR3 nucleotide sequence: TGTGCCAGCAGGTCGGGAGGTGGAAACACCATATATTTT. Translation: CASRSGGGNTIYF.

This chain joins TRBV29-1 and TRBJ2-3; 8 positions match TRBD2. The CDR3 contains 14 residues. V was pared by 5 bases and J by 1 base, with 5 bases of the junction left unmatched. Germline V CDR1 and CDR2: SQVTM, ANQGSEA. CDR3 sequence reads: CSVSGSLGTDTQYF. The CDR3 DNA follows: TGCAGCGTTAGCGGGAGCTTGGGCACAGATACGCAGTATTTT.

The genes are TRBV7-2 and TRBJ1-1; D is unclear. V lost 2 bases and J 3 bases, leaving 10 bases between the germline ends. Germline values: CDR1 SGHTA, CDR2 FQGNSA. The CDR3 length is 14 residues. The CDR3 region is CASSLLERDTEAFF. CDR3 sequence (DNA): TGTGCCAGCAGCTTACTGGAGAGGGACACTGAAGCTTTCTTT.

The chain uses TRBV5-1 and TRBJ1-6; 9 positions match TRBD1. There are 14 residues in the CDR3. Germline lookup yields CDR1 SGHRS and CDR2 YFSETQ. The V segment lost 4 bases and the J segment 10 bases; nucleotides outside the gene matches: 6. The CDR3 loop reads CASSLGQGGSPLHF. CDR3 nucleotides: TGCGCCAGCAGCCTGGGACAGGGTGGATCACCCCTCCACTTT.

The CDR3 DNA reads as TGTGCCAGCAGCGTAGAATCGGCAGATACGCAGTATTTT. It specifies CASSVESADTQYF. V and J are TRBV9 and TRBJ2-3, with unresolved D. Germline values: CDR1 SGDLS, CDR2 YYNGEE. The CDR3 contains 13 residues. Trimming took off 0 bases at V and 4 bases at J, with 6 bases between the two ends.

This chain connects TRBV15 to TRBJ2-5, with 9 positions matching TRBD1. Germline CDR1 reads LNHNV; CDR2 reads YYDKDF (reference sequence). The CDR3 runs 14 residues. V shed 8 bases, J shed 4 bases, and the junction held 8 bases outside the gene matches. CDR3 coding DNA: TGTGCCACCTCAATCGGGACAGGGAGAGAGACCCAGTACTTC. Translation: CATSIGTGRETQYF.

This clone was observed once. This chain uses TRBV6-1 with TRBJ2-3; weak D call: TRBD2 (5 bases). V was clipped by 2 bases and J by 8 bases, with 14 bases between them. CDR1 and CDR2 (germline): MNHNS, SASEGT. The CDR3 contains 14 residues. DNA for the CDR3: TGTGCCAGCAGTGAACAGCGGCTACGGAGTACGCAGTATTTT. This codes for CASSEQRLRSTQYF.